This TCR beta chain comes out of a study of regulatory T cells in long-lasting Graves disease. Study as a whole: The criterion for persistent Graves' disease was over 5 years of antithyroid drugs with positive TSH receptor antibodies.

Study-wide results and limits: Thyroid tissue was not sampled; only peripheral blood was.

This clonotype was seen a few times. The antigen is unknown. Sequencing libraries for TCR beta were prepared with iRepertoire HTBI primers and Arm-PCR of CDR3 regions. TCRdb passed the multiplex PCR reads through MiXCR, listing each CDR3 protein once. In the table there are a few hundred thousand distinct CDR3 sequences, about 22% of which are singletons. This CDR3 is built from 16 residues. Germline V gene sequence: CDR1 DFQATT, CDR2 SNEGSKA (reference sequence). The V and J ends lost 0 bases and 2 bases, in that order; junction bases with no gene match: 8. The time point is: persistent/refractory GD, antithyroid drugs over 5 years with positive TRAb. TCR sequences were obtained from RNA taken from PBMCs. Patients all came to the study from an endocrinology department in Xi'an, China.

The receptor's source is a female donor with Graves disease. The V gene is TRBV20-1, the J gene TRBJ2-5; 8 bases fit TRBD2. Sequencing was performed on peripheral blood mononuclear cells (PBMCs), taken when the disease was refractory, from a patient treated with antithyroid drugs. The CDR3 DNA follows: TGCAGTGCTAGAGATCGGGGACTAGGGATTCAAGAGACCCAGTACTTC. Protein product: CSARDRGLGIQETQYF.